This passage covers 19 T cell receptor beta chains from one sample sequenced in a study of CD8 T cells in ankylosing spondylitis. TCRdb reanalysed the 5' RACE reads using MiXCR and keeps one entry per CDR3 protein. This repertoire shows hundreds of thousands of distinct CDR3 sequences, about an eighth found once; its top ten account for about 6.5%. Study-level points and caveats: A TCR beta motif of 7 to 9 highly homologous variants seemed to mark ankylosing spondylitis blood.

Their antigens remain unidentified. Source material: blood, either unsorted or a sorted T cell fraction (not recorded which). The receptors shown here come from a male donor with ankylosing spondylitis.

J is TRBJ2-5 and V is TRBV25-1; TRBD2 is a possible D gene (7 bases). V was trimmed by 3 bases and J by 4 bases, leaving 9 bases between them. CDR1 and CDR2 from the germline V gene are MGHDK and SYGVNS. The CDR3 has 13 amino acids. CDR3 sequence (DNA): TGTGCCAGCAGTGATGGGGGGGCAGAGACCCAGTACTTC. Translation gives CASSDGGAETQYF.

The chain links TRBV20-1 to TRBJ1-5; D is possibly TRBD1 (6 bases). The ends were cut back, 0 bases at V and 5 bases at J, with 17 bases in the middle. CDR3 size: 16 residues. CDR1 DFQATT and CDR2 SNEGSKA come from the germline V gene (reference sequence). This CDR3 is CSARDASRGGDQPQHF. CDR3 DNA sequence: TGCAGTGCTAGAGACGCAAGCAGGGGTGGGGATCAGCCCCAGCATTTT.

This clonotype was picked up many times. The J gene is TRBJ1-4, the V gene TRBV7-9; D is ambiguous. CDR1 is SEHNR, CDR2 FQNEAQ, per germline (reference sequence). The CDR3 is 13 amino acids. Trimming removed 5 bases from V and 2 bases from J, with 6 bases in between. The CDR3 nucleotides read TGTGCCAGCAGCGCAATGACTAATGAAAAACTGTTTTTT. Translating it yields CASSAMTNEKLFF.

This clonotype was observed a handful of times. The chain recombines TRBV27 with TRBJ2-7; TRBD1 might be the D (6 bases). The V end was cut by 4 bases, the J end by 7 bases, with 20 bases between. Germline V gene sequence: CDR1 MNHEY, CDR2 SMNVEV (reference sequence). CDR3 length: 15 amino acids. The CDR3 region has the DNA TGTGCCAGCAGTTCATTTAGCGCACGAGGGGGAGAGCAGTACTTC. This codes for CASSSFSARGGEQYF.

The genes are TRBV24-1 and TRBJ2-3; D is unclear. This CDR3 spans 14 amino acids. The germline V gene has CDR1 KGHDR and CDR2 SFDVKD. The germline V and J ends were trimmed by 4 bases and 4 bases, with 11 bases remaining between them. CDR3 DNA: TGTGCCACCAGTGACCCGAGACCATCAGATACGCAGTATTTT. Its protein is CATSDPRPSDTQYF.

There are a few counts of this clonotype. This rearrangement joins TRBV5-6 to TRBJ1-2; the D is unclear. The CDR3 runs 14 residues. Germline CDR1 and CDR2: SGHDT and YYEEEE. Trimming removed 2 bases at V and 3 bases at J, with 11 bases between. Written as DNA, the CDR3 is TGTGCCAGCAGCTTTGGACGGATTTACTATGGCTACACCTTC. This codes for CASSFGRIYYGYTF.

This clonotype was seen many times. The rearrangement joins TRBV15 to TRBJ2-1; TRBD2 aligns across 8 bases. Per germline, CDR1 LNHNV and CDR2 YYDKDF (reference sequence). This CDR3 region has 15 residues. Losses at the gene ends were 1 base for V and 8 bases for J; bases not matched to a gene: 7. DNA of the CDR3: TGTGCCACCAGCAGAGTTAGCGGTAGCGGGGATGAGCAGTTCTTC. Protein product: CATSRVSGSGDEQFF.

The rearrangement links TRBV10-3 to TRBJ2-5, with D perhaps given as TRBD1 or TRBD2 (5 bases each). Trimming shortened V by 10 bases and J by 5 bases, and 23 bases separated the two germline ends. This CDR3 comprises 15 residues. Germline V gene lookup returns CDR1 ENHRY and CDR2 SYGVKD. CDR3 in amino acids: CATSRGDGTVETQYF. Written as DNA, the CDR3 is TGTGCCACGTCGAGGGGTGACGGAACCGTGGAGACCCAGTACTTC.

The J gene is TRBJ2-7, the V gene TRBV2; 9 bases map to TRBD1. V was clipped by 8 bases and J by 3 bases; unmatched bases: 5. Germline V lookup: CDR1 SNHLY, CDR2 FYNNEI. This CDR3 comprises 13 residues. CDR3 bases: TGTGCCAGCGGAGGACAGGGGCTCTACGAGCAGTACTTC. It translates to CASGGQGLYEQYF. Full variable domain (rest looked up from reference TRBV2 and TRBJ2-7): EPEVTQTPSHQVTQMGQEVILRCVPISNHLYFYWYRQILGQKVEFLVSFYNNEISEKSEIFDDQFSVERPDGSNFTLKIRSTKLEDSAMYFCASGGQGLYEQYFGPGTRLTVT.

The rearrangement joins TRBV7-9 to TRBJ1-4; D is unresolved. The CDR3 is 12 amino acids. Deletions cut 0 bases from V and 8 bases from J, with 4 bases between. In germline, CDR1 is SEHNR, CDR2 FQNEAQ (reference sequence). CDR3 DNA: TGTGCCAGCAGCTTAGCGCGGGAAAAACTGTTTTTT. It is translated as CASSLAREKLFF.

This rearrangement joins TRBV11-2 to TRBJ2-1, with 11 bases that match TRBD2. The germline V gene has CDR1 SGHAT and CDR2 FQNNGV. With 0 bases clipped from V and 14 bases from J, the junction kept 9 bases outside the gene matches. The CDR3 runs to 15 residues. The CDR3 bases are TGTGCCAGCAGCTTAGATCTTACTAGCGGGAGACCCGAGTTCTTC. This translates into CASSLDLTSGRPEFF.

This clonotype was observed a few times. The rearrangement uses TRBV18 and TRBJ2-2; TRBD1 agrees at 7 bases. The CDR3 loop spans 15 amino acids. Germline-derived CDR1 and CDR2 are KGHSH and LQKENI. Germline trimming cut 4 bases from V and 4 bases from J; bases unmatched to any gene: 6. This CDR3 reads CASSLPTGVTGELFF. The CDR3 DNA reads TGTGCCAGCTCACTGCCCACAGGGGTCACCGGGGAGCTGTTTTTT.

This clonotype appeared many times. The chain carries TRBV20-1 and TRBJ2-1; D possibly uses TRBD1 or TRBD2 (6 bases each). Trimming stripped 1 base from V and 3 bases from J, with 10 bases between. Germline V lookup: CDR1 DFQATT, CDR2 SNEGSKA (reference sequence). The CDR3 runs to 14 residues. For the CDR3, the DNA is TGCAGTGCTAGAGCGGGGGCTCTCTACAATGAGCAGTTCTTC. This encodes CSARAGALYNEQFF.

Worth noting for this clonotype: Germline and junction disagree at one end, which may indicate a read error. V and J are TRBV14 and TRBJ2-7, with 7 bases aligning to TRBD1. Germline V gives CDR1 SGHDN, CDR2 FVKESK. This CDR3 spans 12 amino acids. CDR3 sequence: CASSQGGWEQYF. The CDR3 region has the DNA TGTGCCAGCAGTCAAGGGGGCTGGGAGCAGTACTTC.

This clonotype was observed a handful of times. J is TRBJ2-1 and V is TRBV5-1; 7 bases map to TRBD2. V lost 3 bases and J lost 9; bases outside the gene matches: 12. The germline V gene encodes CDR1 SGHRS and CDR2 YFSETQ. The CDR3 has 15 residues. The CDR3, as DNA: TGCGCCAGCAGCTCCCTGAGGGAGGGCCCCGGTGAGCAGTTCTTC. Its translation is CASSSLREGPGEQFF.

In DNA form, the CDR3 reads TGCAGTGCTAGAGCAGGACTAGCGGTCACAGATACGCAGTATTTT. This translates into CSARAGLAVTDTQYF. The rearrangement links TRBV20-1 to TRBJ2-3; 10 nucleotides align to TRBD2. The CDR3 contains 15 residues. Looked up from germline, CDR1 is DFQATT and CDR2 is SNEGSKA (reference sequence). V lost 1 base and J lost 2; bases outside the gene matches: 3.

This chain joins TRBV10-1 and TRBJ2-2; weak D call: TRBD1 (6 bases). The CDR3 is 14 residues long. Trimming took 7 bases from V and 8 from J, leaving 17 bases between them. Germline V gene data show CDR1 as WNHNN and CDR2 as SYGVQD (reference sequence). The CDR3 DNA is TGCGCCAGCACGGGACATAGGGCTTCTGGGGAGCTGTTTTTT. Its translation is CASTGHRASGELFF.

This clonotype was counted a few times. The V and J genes are TRBV7-9 and TRBJ1-1; the D is unclear. CDR1 is SEHNR and CDR2 is FQNEAQ in the germline V gene (reference sequence). This CDR3 region has 14 residues. V lost 5 bases to trimming and J lost 1 base, with 11 bases between them. The DNA of the CDR3 is TGTGCCAGCAGCCCCCGTCTTCAGAACACTGAAGCTTTCTTT. This gives the protein CASSPRLQNTEAFF.

This chain uses TRBV12-3 or TRBV12-4 with TRBJ2-7, with D unclear. V was clipped by 3 bases and J by 2 bases, with 8 bases between them. The CDR3 has 13 residues. The CDR3 coding sequence is TGTGCCAGCAGTTTCGACCCAACCTACGAGCAGTACGTC. This translates into CASSFDPTYEQYV.